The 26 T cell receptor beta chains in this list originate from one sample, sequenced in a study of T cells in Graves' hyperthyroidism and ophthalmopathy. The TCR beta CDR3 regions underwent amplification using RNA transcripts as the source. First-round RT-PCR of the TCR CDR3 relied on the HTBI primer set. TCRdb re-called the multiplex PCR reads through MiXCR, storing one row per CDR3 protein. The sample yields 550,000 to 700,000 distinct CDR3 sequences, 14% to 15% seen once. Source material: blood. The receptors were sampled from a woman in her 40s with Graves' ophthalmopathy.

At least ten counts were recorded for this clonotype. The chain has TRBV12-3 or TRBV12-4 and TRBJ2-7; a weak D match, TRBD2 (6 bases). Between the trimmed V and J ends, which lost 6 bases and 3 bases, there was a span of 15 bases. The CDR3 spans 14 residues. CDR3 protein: CASRASRELYEQYF. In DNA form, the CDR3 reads TGTGCCAGCAGGGCCTCTCGGGAGCTCTACGAGCAGTACTTC.

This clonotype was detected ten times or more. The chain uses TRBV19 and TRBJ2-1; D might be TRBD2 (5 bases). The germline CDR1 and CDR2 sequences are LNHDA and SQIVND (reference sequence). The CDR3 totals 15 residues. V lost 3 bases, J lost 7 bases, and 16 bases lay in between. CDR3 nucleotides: TGTGCCAGTAGTATCAAGAGGCATAGCGATAATGAGCAGTTCTTC. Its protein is CASSIKRHSDNEQFF. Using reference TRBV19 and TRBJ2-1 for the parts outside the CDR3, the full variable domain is DGGITQSPKYLFRKEGQNVTLSCEQNLNHDAMYWYRQDPGQGLRLIYYSQIVNDFQKGDIAEGYSVSREKKESFPLTVTSAQKNPTAFYLCASSIKRHSDNEQFFGPGTRLTVL.

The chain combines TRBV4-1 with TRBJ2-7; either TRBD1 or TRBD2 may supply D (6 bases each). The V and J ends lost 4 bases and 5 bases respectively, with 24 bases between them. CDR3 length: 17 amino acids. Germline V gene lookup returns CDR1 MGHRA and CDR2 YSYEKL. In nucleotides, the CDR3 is TGCGCCAGCAGCCCATTCTTGCGGGACGTACAGGGCCACGAGCAGTACTTC. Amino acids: CASSPFLRDVQGHEQYF.

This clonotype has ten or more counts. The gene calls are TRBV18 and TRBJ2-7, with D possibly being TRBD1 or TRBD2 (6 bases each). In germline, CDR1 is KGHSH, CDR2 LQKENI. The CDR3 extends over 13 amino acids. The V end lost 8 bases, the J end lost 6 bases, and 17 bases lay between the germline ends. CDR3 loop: CASSPLGGGEQYF. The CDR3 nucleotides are TGTGCCAGCAGCCCACTAGGGGGAGGCGAGCAGTACTTC.

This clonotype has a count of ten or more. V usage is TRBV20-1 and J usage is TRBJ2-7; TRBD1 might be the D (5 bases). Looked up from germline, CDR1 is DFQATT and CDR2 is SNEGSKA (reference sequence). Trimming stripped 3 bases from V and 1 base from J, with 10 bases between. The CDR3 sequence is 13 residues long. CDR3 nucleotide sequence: TGCAGTGCTAGTTCCAGGGCGTCCTACGAGCAGTACTTC. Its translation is CSASSRASYEQYF.

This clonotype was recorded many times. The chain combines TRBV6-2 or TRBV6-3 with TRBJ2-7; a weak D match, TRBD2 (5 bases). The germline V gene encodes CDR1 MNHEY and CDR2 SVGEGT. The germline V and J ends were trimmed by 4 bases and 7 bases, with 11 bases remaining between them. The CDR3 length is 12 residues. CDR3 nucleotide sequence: TGTGCCAGCAGTTCTGCCACGGGGGAGCAGTACTTC. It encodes CASSSATGEQYF.

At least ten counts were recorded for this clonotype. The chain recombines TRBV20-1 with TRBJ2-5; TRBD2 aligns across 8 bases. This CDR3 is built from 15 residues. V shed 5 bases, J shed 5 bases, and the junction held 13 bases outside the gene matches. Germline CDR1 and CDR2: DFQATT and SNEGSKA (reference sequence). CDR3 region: CSAQGTSSSGETQYF. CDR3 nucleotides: TGCAGTGCTCAAGGGACTAGTTCTTCGGGGGAGACCCAGTACTTC.

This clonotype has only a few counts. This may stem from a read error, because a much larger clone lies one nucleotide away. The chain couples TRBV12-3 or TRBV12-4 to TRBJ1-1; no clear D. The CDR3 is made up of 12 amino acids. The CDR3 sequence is CASSSLGAEALF. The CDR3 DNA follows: TGTGCCAGCAGTTCCCTAGGCGCTGAAGCTCTCTTT.

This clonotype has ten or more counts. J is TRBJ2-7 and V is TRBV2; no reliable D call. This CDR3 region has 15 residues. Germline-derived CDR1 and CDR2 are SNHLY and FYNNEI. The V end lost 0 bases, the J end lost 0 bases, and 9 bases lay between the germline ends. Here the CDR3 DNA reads TGTGCCAGCAGTGAAGCGCTCGACAACTCCTACGAGCAGTACTTC. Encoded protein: CASSEALDNSYEQYF.

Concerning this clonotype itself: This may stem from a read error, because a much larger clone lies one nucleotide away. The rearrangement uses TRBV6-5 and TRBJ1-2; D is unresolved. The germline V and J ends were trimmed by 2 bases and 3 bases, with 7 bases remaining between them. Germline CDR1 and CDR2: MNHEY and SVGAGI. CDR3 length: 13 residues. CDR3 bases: TGTGCCAGCAGTTACCGGGAGCACTATGGCTACACCTTC. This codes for CASSYREHYGYTF.

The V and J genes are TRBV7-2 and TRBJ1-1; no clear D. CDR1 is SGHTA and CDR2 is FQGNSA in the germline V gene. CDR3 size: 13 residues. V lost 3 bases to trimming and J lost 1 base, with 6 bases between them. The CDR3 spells CASSLIKNTEAFF. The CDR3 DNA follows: TGTGCCAGCAGCTTGATAAAGAACACTGAAGCTTTCTTT.

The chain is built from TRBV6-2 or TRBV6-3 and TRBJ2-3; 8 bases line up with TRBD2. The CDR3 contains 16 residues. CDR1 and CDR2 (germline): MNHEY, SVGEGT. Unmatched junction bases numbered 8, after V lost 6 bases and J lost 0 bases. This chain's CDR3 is CASSLGLAVSTDTQYF. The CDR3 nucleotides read TGTGCCAGCAGCCTCGGACTAGCTGTTAGCACAGATACGCAGTATTTT.

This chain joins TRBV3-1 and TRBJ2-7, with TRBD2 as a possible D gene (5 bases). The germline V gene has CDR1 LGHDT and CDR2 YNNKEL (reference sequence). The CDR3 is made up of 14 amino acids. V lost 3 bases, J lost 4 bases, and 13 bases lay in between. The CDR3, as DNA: TGTGCCAGCAGCCAGGGTCACGGCGGGTACGAGCAGTACTTC. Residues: CASSQGHGGYEQYF.

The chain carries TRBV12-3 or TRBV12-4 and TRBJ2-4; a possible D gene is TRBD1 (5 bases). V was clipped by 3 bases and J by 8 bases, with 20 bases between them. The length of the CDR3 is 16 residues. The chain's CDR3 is CASSFDPQVPSYIQYF. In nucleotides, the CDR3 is TGTGCCAGCAGTTTCGACCCACAGGTGCCGTCCTACATTCAGTACTTC.

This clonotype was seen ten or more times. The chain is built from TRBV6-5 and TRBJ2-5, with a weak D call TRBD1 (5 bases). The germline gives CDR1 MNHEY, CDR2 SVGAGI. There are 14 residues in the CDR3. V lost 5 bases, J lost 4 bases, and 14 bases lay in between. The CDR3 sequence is CASSPQSGRETQYF. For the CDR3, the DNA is TGTGCCAGCAGTCCCCAATCAGGGCGAGAGACCCAGTACTTC.

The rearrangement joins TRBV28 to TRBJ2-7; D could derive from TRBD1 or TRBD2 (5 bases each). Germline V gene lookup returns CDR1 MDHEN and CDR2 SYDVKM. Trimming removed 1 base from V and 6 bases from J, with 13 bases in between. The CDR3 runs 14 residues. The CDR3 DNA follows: TGTGCCAGCAGTTTATCCGGGGCGGCGTCCGAGCAGTACTTC. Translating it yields CASSLSGAASEQYF. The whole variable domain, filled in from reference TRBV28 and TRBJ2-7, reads DVKVTQSSRYLVKRTGEKVFLECVQDMDHENMFWYRQDPGLGLRLIYFSYDVKMKEKGDIPEGYSVSREKKERFSLILESASTNQTSMYLCASSLSGAASEQYFGPGTRLTVT.

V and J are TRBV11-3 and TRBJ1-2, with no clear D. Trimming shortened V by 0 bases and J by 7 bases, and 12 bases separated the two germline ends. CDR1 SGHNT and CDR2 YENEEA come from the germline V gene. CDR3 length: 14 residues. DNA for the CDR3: TGTGCCAGCAGCTTAGAGGCGGGATCTTTTGGCTACACCTTC. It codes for CASSLEAGSFGYTF.

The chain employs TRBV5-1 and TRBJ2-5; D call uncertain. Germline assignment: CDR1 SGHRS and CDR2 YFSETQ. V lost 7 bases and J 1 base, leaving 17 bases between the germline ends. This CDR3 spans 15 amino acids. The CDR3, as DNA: TGCGCCAGCCGAACCTGGACGGGCGCCCAAGAGACCCAGTACTTC. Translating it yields CASRTWTGAQETQYF.

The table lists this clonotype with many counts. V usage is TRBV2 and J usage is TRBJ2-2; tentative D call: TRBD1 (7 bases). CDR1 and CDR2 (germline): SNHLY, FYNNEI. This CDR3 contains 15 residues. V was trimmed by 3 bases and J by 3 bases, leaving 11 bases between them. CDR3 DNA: TGTGCCAGCAGTGAGGGCAGGGGGGACACCGGGGAGCTGTTTTTT. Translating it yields CASSEGRGDTGELFF.

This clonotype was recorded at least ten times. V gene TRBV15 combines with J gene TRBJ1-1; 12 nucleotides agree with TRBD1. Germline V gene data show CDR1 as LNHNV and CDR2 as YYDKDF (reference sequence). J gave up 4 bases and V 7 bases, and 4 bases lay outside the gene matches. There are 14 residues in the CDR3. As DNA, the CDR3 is TGTGCCACCACCCGGGACAGGGGGCTCACTGAAGCTTTCTTT. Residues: CATTRDRGLTEAFF.

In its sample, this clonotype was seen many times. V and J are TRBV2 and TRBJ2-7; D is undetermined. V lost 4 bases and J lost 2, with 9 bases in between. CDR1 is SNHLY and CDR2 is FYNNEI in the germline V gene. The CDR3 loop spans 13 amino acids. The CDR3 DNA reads TGTGCCAGCAGTGCTGGACGTACCTACGAGCAGTACTTC. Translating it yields CASSAGRTYEQYF.

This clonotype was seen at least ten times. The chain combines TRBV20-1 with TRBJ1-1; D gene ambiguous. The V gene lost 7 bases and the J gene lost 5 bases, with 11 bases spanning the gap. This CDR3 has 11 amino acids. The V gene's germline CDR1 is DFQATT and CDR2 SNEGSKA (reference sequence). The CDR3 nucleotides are TGCAGTGTGGGGAGTTTGACTGAAGCTTTCTTT. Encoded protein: CSVGSLTEAFF.

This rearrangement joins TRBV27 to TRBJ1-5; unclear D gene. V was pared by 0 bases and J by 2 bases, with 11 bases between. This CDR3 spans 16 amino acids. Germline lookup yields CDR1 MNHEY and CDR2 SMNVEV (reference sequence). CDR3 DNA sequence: TGTGCCAGCAGTTTATCTCGTGTCGGAGGCAATCAGCCCCAGCATTTT. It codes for CASSLSRVGGNQPQHF.

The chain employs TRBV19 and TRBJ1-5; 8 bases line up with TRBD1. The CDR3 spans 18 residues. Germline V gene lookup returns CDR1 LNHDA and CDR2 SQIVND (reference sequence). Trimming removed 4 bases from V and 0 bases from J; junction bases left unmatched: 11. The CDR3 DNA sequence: TGTGCCAGTAGTACGATTCAGGGGGCCCTCAATAGCAATCAGCCCCAGCATTTT. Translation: CASSTIQGALNSNQPQHF.

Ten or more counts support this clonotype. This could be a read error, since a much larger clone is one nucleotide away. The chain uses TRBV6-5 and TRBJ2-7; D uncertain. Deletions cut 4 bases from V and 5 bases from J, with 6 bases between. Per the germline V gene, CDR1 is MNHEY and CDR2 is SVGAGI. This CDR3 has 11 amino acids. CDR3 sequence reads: CASSSHHEQYF. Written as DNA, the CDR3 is TGTGCCAGCAGTTCCCACCACGAGCAGTACTTC.

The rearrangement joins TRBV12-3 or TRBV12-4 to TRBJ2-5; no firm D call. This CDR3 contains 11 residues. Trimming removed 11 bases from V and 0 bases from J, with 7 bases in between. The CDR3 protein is CACGNQETQYF. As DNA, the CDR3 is TGTGCCTGCGGAAACCAAGAGACCCAGTACTTC.